Listed below are T cell receptor beta chains from one sample, sequenced in a study of shared clonotypes between healthy human individuals. The assay was immunoSEQ multiplex PCR, and TCRdb's table has in-frame clones only and misses some. In the table there are about 520,000 clones, 95% to 97% of which are singletons. The sequenced sample consisted of naive CD4+ T cells sorted from blood. The receptors stem from a woman in her twenties or thirties in good health. CDR3s include the opening cysteine and the closing phenylalanine or tryptophan. A D gene is named only where the DNA matches it firmly. Size values are once, few and many counts, or a class for expanded clones, and some rows have none.

abundance: .; d_gene: .; v_gene: TRBV23-1; j_gene: TRBJ1-1; CDR3nt: TGCGCCAGCAGTCAGTTTGGGGCTGAAGCTTTCTTT; CDR3aa: CASSQFGAEAFF
abundance: few; d_gene: .; v_gene: TRBV28; j_gene: TRBJ1-2; CDR3nt: TGTGCCAGCACCCTCGGTGTGGATGGCTACACCTTC; CDR3aa: CASTLGVDGYTF
abundance: .; d_gene: TRBD2; v_gene: TRBV19; j_gene: TRBJ2-7; CDR3nt: TGTGCCAGTAGTAATGGCGGGGGGCGGATCTACGAGCAGTACTTC; CDR3aa: CASSNGGGRIYEQYF
abundance: .; d_gene: .; v_gene: TRBV19; j_gene: TRBJ2-5; CDR3nt: TGTGCCAGTAGTCCCGGGGACCCGTATGGGGAGACCCAGTACTTC; CDR3aa: CASSPGDPYGETQYF
abundance: .; d_gene: .; v_gene: TRBV18; j_gene: TRBJ2-3; CDR3nt: TGTGCCAGCTCATTACTAGCACGAGATTGGGGAGATACGCAGTATTTT; CDR3aa: CASSLLARDWGDTQYF
abundance: .; d_gene: TRBD2; v_gene: TRBV6-6; j_gene: TRBJ2-5; CDR3nt: TGTGCCAGCAGTTACTCGCTAGCGGGAGGAGAGACCCAGTACTTC; CDR3aa: CASSYSLAGGETQYF
abundance: .; d_gene: .; v_gene: TRBV27; j_gene: TRBJ2-7; CDR3nt: TGTGCCAGCAGCCCCTGGGGCTCCCCCTACGAGCAGTACTTC; CDR3aa: CASSPWGSPYEQYF
abundance: .; d_gene: .; v_gene: TRBV5-1; j_gene: TRBJ1-5; CDR3nt: TGCGCCAGCAGCGACTGCCGGGACATAGATCAGCCCCAGCATTTT; CDR3aa: CASSDCRDIDQPQHF
abundance: .; d_gene: .; v_gene: TRBV15; j_gene: TRBJ2-7; CDR3nt: TGTGCCACCAGCAAAGACAGGCTAATCTCCTACGAGCAGTACTTC; CDR3aa: CATSKDRLISYEQYF
abundance: .; d_gene: .; v_gene: TRBV7-9; j_gene: TRBJ2-2; CDR3nt: TGTGCCAGCAGGGAAACAGGGACCGGGGAGCTGTTTTTT; CDR3aa: CASRETGTGELFF
abundance: .; d_gene: .; v_gene: TRBV27; j_gene: TRBJ1-2; CDR3nt: TGTGCCAGCAGTCAAAATAGGGCTTCTGGAGGCTACACCTTC; CDR3aa: CASSQNRASGGYTF
abundance: .; d_gene: .; v_gene: TRBV19; j_gene: TRBJ2-2; CDR3nt: TGTGCCAGTAGCCGCTCCGACAGGTCGGCCGGGGAGCTGTTTTTT; CDR3aa: CASSRSDRSAGELFF
abundance: .; d_gene: .; v_gene: TRBV28; j_gene: TRBJ2-7; CDR3nt: TGTGCCAGCAGCCTCGGTGTCCGGGACGAGCAGTACTTC; CDR3aa: CASSLGVRDEQYF
abundance: .; d_gene: .; v_gene: TRBV19; j_gene: TRBJ2-3; CDR3nt: TGTGCCAGTAGTATAGCCAGGAAACGAGATACGCAGTATTTT; CDR3aa: CASSIARKRDTQYF
abundance: .; d_gene: .; v_gene: TRBV11-1; j_gene: TRBJ1-4; CDR3nt: TGTGCCAGCAGCCCCCGAGGCGACCCGGGCGAAAAACTGTTTTTT; CDR3aa: CASSPRGDPGEKLFF
abundance: once; d_gene: TRBD2; v_gene: TRBV5-1; j_gene: TRBJ2-6; CDR3nt: TGCGCCAGCAGCTTGGGACCTAGCGGGGCCCCCTCTGGGGCCAACGTCCTGACTTTC; CDR3aa: CASSLGPSGAPSGANVLTF
abundance: .; d_gene: .; v_gene: TRBV11-2; j_gene: TRBJ2-7; CDR3nt: TGTGCCAGCAGCTTTACAGGGTACAACGAGCAGTACTTC; CDR3aa: CASSFTGYNEQYF
abundance: .; d_gene: .; v_gene: TRBV30; j_gene: TRBJ2-7; CDR3nt: TGTGCCTGTACAGTGGCTTACGAGCAGTACTTC; CDR3aa: CACTVAYEQYF
abundance: .; d_gene: TRBD1; v_gene: TRBV15; j_gene: TRBJ2-7; CDR3nt: TGTGCCACCAGCAGAGATAAGCAGGGGGCGCGGGAGCAGTACTTC; CDR3aa: CATSRDKQGAREQYF
abundance: few; d_gene: .; v_gene: TRBV30; j_gene: TRBJ1-2; CDR3nt: TGTGCCTGGGCCCGTGCCTATGGCTACACCTTC; CDR3aa: CAWARAYGYTF
abundance: .; d_gene: .; v_gene: TRBV5-6; j_gene: TRBJ2-6; CDR3nt: TGTGCCAGCAGCCCTGGGGGGTACGTCCTGACTTTC; CDR3aa: CASSPGGYVLTF
abundance: .; d_gene: TRBD2; v_gene: TRBV18; j_gene: TRBJ2-7; CDR3nt: TGTGCCAGCTCACCAAACGGCGCAGCGGGAGGGTCTTACGAGCAGTACTTC; CDR3aa: CASSPNGAAGGSYEQYF
abundance: .; d_gene: .; v_gene: TRBV1; j_gene: TRBJ2-1; CDR3nt: TGCACCAGCAGCCGACAGGGGAAGGCTCATGAGCAGTTCTTC; CDR3aa: CTSSRQGKAHEQFF
abundance: .; d_gene: TRBD2; v_gene: TRBV6-1; j_gene: TRBJ2-5; CDR3nt: TGTGCCAGCAGGACTAGCGGGAGTGAGACCCAGTACTTC; CDR3aa: CASRTSGSETQYF
abundance: .; d_gene: .; v_gene: TRBV18; j_gene: TRBJ2-1; CDR3nt: TGTGCCAGCTCACCCCTAGCCGGGTCCTACAATGAGCAGTTCTTC; CDR3aa: CASSPLAGSYNEQFF
abundance: .; d_gene: TRBD1; v_gene: TRBV6-1; j_gene: TRBJ2-2; CDR3nt: TGTGCCAGCAGGAGACAGGGGGAGGGCGGGGAGCTGTTTTTT; CDR3aa: CASRRQGEGGELFF
abundance: .; d_gene: .; v_gene: TRBV28; j_gene: TRBJ1-2; CDR3nt: TGTGCCAGCAGTTTACGGGGGTGGGGCTATGGCTACACCTTC; CDR3aa: CASSLRGWGYGYTF
abundance: .; d_gene: .; v_gene: TRBV7-6; j_gene: TRBJ2-7; CDR3nt: TGTGCCAGCAGCTTGATGGTATTGTCCAACGAGCAGTACTTC; CDR3aa: CASSLMVLSNEQYF
abundance: .; d_gene: .; v_gene: TRBV27; j_gene: TRBJ1-4; CDR3nt: TGTGCCAGCAGTTTATTGGGGGCCGCAACTAATGAAAAACTGTTTTTT; CDR3aa: CASSLLGAATNEKLFF
abundance: .; d_gene: TRBD2; v_gene: TRBV5-4; j_gene: TRBJ2-2; CDR3nt: TGTGCCAGCAGCTTGGGGACTAGCGCGAACACCGGGGAGCTGTTTTTT; CDR3aa: CASSLGTSANTGELFF
abundance: once; d_gene: TRBD2; v_gene: TRBV18; j_gene: TRBJ2-3; CDR3nt: TGTGCCAGCTCACTAGCGGGGACCACAGATACGCAGTATTTT; CDR3aa: CASSLAGTTDTQYF
abundance: once; d_gene: .; v_gene: TRBV28; j_gene: TRBJ2-3; CDR3nt: TGTGCCAGCAGTTTTCCCGGGAGTACAGATACGCAGTATTTT; CDR3aa: CASSFPGSTDTQYF
abundance: .; d_gene: .; v_gene: TRBV7-2; j_gene: TRBJ2-5; CDR3nt: TGTGCCAGCAGCTTAGAGAGAGAGACCCAGTACTTC; CDR3aa: CASSLERETQYF
abundance: once; d_gene: TRBD2; v_gene: TRBV7-6; j_gene: TRBJ2-2; CDR3nt: TGTGCCAGCGGGCGAGCGGGAGGATGGGGTACCGGGGAGCTGTTTTTT; CDR3aa: CASGRAGGWGTGELFF
abundance: .; d_gene: .; v_gene: TRBV11-2; j_gene: TRBJ2-7; CDR3nt: TGTGCCAGCAGCCACCCTTTGGACAGCAGCTACGAGCAGTACTTC; CDR3aa: CASSHPLDSSYEQYF
abundance: .; d_gene: .; v_gene: TRBV7-9; j_gene: TRBJ1-1; CDR3nt: TGTGCCAGCAGCCCGGGACGGAACACTGAAGCTTTCTTT; CDR3aa: CASSPGRNTEAFF
abundance: .; d_gene: .; v_gene: TRBV7-8; j_gene: TRBJ2-1; CDR3nt: TGTGCCAGCAGCTTACTGCAGGGATGGGGAAATGATGAGCAGTTCTTC; CDR3aa: CASSLLQGWGNDEQFF
abundance: .; d_gene: .; v_gene: TRBV21-1; j_gene: TRBJ1-2; CDR3nt: TGTGCCAGCAGCAAAGTCTCTCGGACACGAGCATATGGCTACACCTTC; CDR3aa: CASSKVSRTRAYGYTF
abundance: .; d_gene: .; v_gene: TRBV7-6; j_gene: TRBJ2-7; CDR3nt: TGTGCCAGCAGCTTCGGTGGGGAAGGGGCCTACGAGCAGTACTTC; CDR3aa: CASSFGGEGAYEQYF
abundance: .; d_gene: TRBD2; v_gene: TRBV28; j_gene: TRBJ2-1; CDR3nt: TGTGCCAGCAGTTTAAGCGGGAGGGCCCATGAGCAGTTCTTC; CDR3aa: CASSLSGRAHEQFF
abundance: .; d_gene: TRBD2; v_gene: TRBV27; j_gene: TRBJ2-1; CDR3nt: TGTGCCAGCAGTAGCCGAGATTTAGCGGGAGGGACCAATGAGCAGTTCTTC; CDR3aa: CASSSRDLAGGTNEQFF
abundance: .; d_gene: TRBD1; v_gene: TRBV7-9; j_gene: TRBJ1-3; CDR3nt: TGTGCCAGCAGCTTTTCGACAGGGAGATTCTCTGGAAACACCATATATTTT; CDR3aa: CASSFSTGRFSGNTIYF
abundance: .; d_gene: .; v_gene: TRBV6-5; j_gene: TRBJ2-2; CDR3nt: TGTGCCAGCAGCCCTCGAGCGAACACCGGGGAGCTGTTTTTT; CDR3aa: CASSPRANTGELFF
abundance: .; d_gene: .; v_gene: TRBV28; j_gene: TRBJ1-1; CDR3nt: TGTGCCAGCAGTTCCAAGACAGGACTTCACACTGAAGCTTTCTTT; CDR3aa: CASSSKTGLHTEAFF
abundance: .; d_gene: TRBD2; v_gene: TRBV28; j_gene: TRBJ2-7; CDR3nt: TGTGCCAGCAGTTTCCTAGCGGGAGACTACGAGCAGTACTTC; CDR3aa: CASSFLAGDYEQYF
abundance: .; d_gene: TRBD2; v_gene: TRBV5-1; j_gene: TRBJ2-3; CDR3nt: TGCGCCAGCAGCTTGGGATGGGAGGGTGAGACGCAGTATTTT; CDR3aa: CASSLGWEGETQYF
abundance: .; d_gene: TRBD2; v_gene: TRBV5-1; j_gene: TRBJ2-3; CDR3nt: TGCGCCAGCAACCCCCAGCGGGGGACAGATACGCAGTATTTT; CDR3aa: CASNPQRGTDTQYF
abundance: .; d_gene: .; v_gene: TRBV11-2; j_gene: TRBJ1-3; CDR3nt: TGTGCCAGCAGCCGCGAGGCGTCCGGAATCTCTGGAAACACCATATATTTT; CDR3aa: CASSREASGISGNTIYF
abundance: .; d_gene: TRBD2; v_gene: TRBV9; j_gene: TRBJ2-5; CDR3nt: TGTGCCAGCAGCCCAAGCGGGAGGGACGAGACCCAGTACTTC; CDR3aa: CASSPSGRDETQYF
abundance: .; d_gene: TRBD1; v_gene: TRBV19; j_gene: TRBJ1-5; CDR3nt: TGTGCCAGTAGTACCAGACAGGGTTTCAGCAATCAGCCCCAGCATTTT; CDR3aa: CASSTRQGFSNQPQHF
abundance: .; d_gene: .; v_gene: TRBV6-1; j_gene: TRBJ2-7; CDR3nt: TGTGCCAGCAGAATTGGGATGGGGGCGGACTACGAGCAGTACTTC; CDR3aa: CASRIGMGADYEQYF
abundance: .; d_gene: .; v_gene: TRBV6-1; j_gene: TRBJ2-7; CDR3nt: TGTGCCAGCGTAGGACGGACAGTACAATACGAGCAGTACTTC; CDR3aa: CASVGRTVQYEQYF
abundance: .; d_gene: TRBD2; v_gene: TRBV5-6; j_gene: TRBJ2-5; CDR3nt: TGTGCCAGCAGCTTCCCGGGACTAGCGGGATTAATAGGAGAGACCCAGTACTTC; CDR3aa: CASSFPGLAGLIGETQYF
abundance: .; d_gene: .; v_gene: TRBV28; j_gene: TRBJ1-2; CDR3nt: TGTGCCAGCAGTCTTGCTGGGGGAGCTAACTATGGCTACACCTTC; CDR3aa: CASSLAGGANYGYTF
abundance: .; d_gene: TRBD1; v_gene: TRBV2; j_gene: TRBJ1-6; CDR3nt: TGTGCCAGCTGCCGGGACAGCCAAAATTCACCCCTCCACTTT; CDR3aa: CASCRDSQNSPLHF
abundance: .; d_gene: TRBD2; v_gene: TRBV4-1; j_gene: TRBJ2-5; CDR3nt: TGCGCCAGCAGCCAACTTGGTAATAGCGGGAGTCCTCGGGAGACCCAGTACTTC; CDR3aa: CASSQLGNSGSPRETQYF
abundance: .; d_gene: .; v_gene: TRBV18; j_gene: TRBJ2-1; CDR3nt: TGTGCCAGCTCAGGCCTCCGGGAAAAAGCTATGACTGAGCAGTTCTTC; CDR3aa: CASSGLREKAMTEQFF
abundance: .; d_gene: .; v_gene: TRBV5-1; j_gene: TRBJ2-6; CDR3nt: TGCGCCAGCAGCTTTTCCCCACAGGGCTCTGGGGCCAACGTCCTGACTTTC; CDR3aa: CASSFSPQGSGANVLTF